Listed below are T cell receptor beta chains from one sample, sequenced in a study of OX40 agonist ivuxolimab in advanced cancers. Sequencing was performed with immunoSEQ multiplex PCR; in TCRdb, only in-frame clones are kept and a portion is missing. This table holds 7,500 to 10,000 clones, more than 70% found once. Sequenced material: CD4+ or CD8+ T cells sorted from blood, taken in a trial of the OX40 agonist ivuxolimab. The receptor set was obtained from an adult with an advanced solid tumor such as melanoma, head and neck, liver or kidney cancer. The CDR3 runs from the conserved cysteine through the conserved F or W. The D gene is left open where the match is weak. Clone sizes are given selectively: once, few, many, or a class where the clone is expanded.

v_gene: TRBV5-6
abundance: -
d_gene: -
j_gene: TRBJ2-2
CDR3aa: CASSLAPLARTGELFF
CDR3nt: TGTGCCAGCAGCTTGGCCCCACTTGCGAGGACCGGGGAGCTGTTTTTT

v_gene: TRBV2
abundance: -
d_gene: -
j_gene: TRBJ2-1
CDR3aa: CASTPTRDNEQFF
CDR3nt: TGTGCCAGCACTCCGACTAGAGACAATGAGCAGTTCTTC

v_gene: TRBV5-1
abundance: -
d_gene: TRBD2
j_gene: TRBJ2-3
CDR3aa: CASSLGTSGRTDTQYF
CDR3nt: TGCGCCAGCAGCCTCGGGACTAGCGGTCGGACAGATACGCAGTATTTT

v_gene: TRBV11-3
abundance: few
d_gene: TRBD2
j_gene: TRBJ2-1
CDR3aa: CASSLLVAGEKYNEQFF
CDR3nt: TGTGCCAGCAGCTTGTTGGTAGCGGGAGAGAAATACAATGAGCAGTTCTTC

v_gene: TRBV14
abundance: -
d_gene: -
j_gene: TRBJ2-3
CDR3aa: CASSQETVTDTQYF
CDR3nt: TGTGCCAGCAGCCAAGAGACGGTCACAGATACGCAGTATTTT

v_gene: TRBV19
abundance: -
d_gene: -
j_gene: TRBJ1-5
CDR3aa: CASENRGNQPQHF
CDR3nt: TGTGCCAGCGAAAACAGGGGCAATCAGCCCCAGCATTTT

v_gene: TRBV10-3
abundance: -
d_gene: -
j_gene: TRBJ2-7
CDR3aa: CAISDVVYEQYF
CDR3nt: TGTGCCATCAGTGACGTGGTCTACGAGCAGTACTTC

v_gene: TRBV28
abundance: -
d_gene: -
j_gene: TRBJ1-2
CDR3aa: CAWGGQSYGYTF
CDR3nt: TGTGCGTGGGGGGGGCAGAGCTATGGCTACACCTTC

v_gene: TRBV18
abundance: -
d_gene: -
j_gene: TRBJ2-1
CDR3aa: CASSAADNEQFF
CDR3nt: TGTGCCAGCTCAGCAGCAGACAATGAGCAGTTCTTC

v_gene: TRBV21-1
abundance: -
d_gene: -
j_gene: TRBJ1-5
CDR3aa: CASNSGGGSNQPQHF
CDR3nt: TGTGCCAGCAATTCCGGAGGCGGTAGCAATCAGCCCCAGCATTTT

v_gene: TRBV19
abundance: -
d_gene: -
j_gene: TRBJ2-7
CDR3aa: CASRQLQASGEQYF
CDR3nt: TGTGCCAGTAGGCAATTACAGGCGTCAGGCGAGCAGTACTTC

v_gene: TRBV10-3
abundance: -
d_gene: TRBD2
j_gene: TRBJ2-3
CDR3aa: CAISPLGGGRDTQYF
CDR3nt: TGTGCCATCAGCCCTCTCGGGGGGGGGAGGGATACGCAGTATTTT

v_gene: TRBV7-2
abundance: once
d_gene: -
j_gene: TRBJ1-1
CDR3aa: CASSLGFGNTEAFF
CDR3nt: TGTGCCAGCAGCTTAGGGTTCGGGAACACTGAAGCTTTCTTT

v_gene: TRBV5-1
abundance: -
d_gene: TRBD1
j_gene: TRBJ1-1
CDR3aa: CASSLSGGEAFF
CDR3nt: TGCGCCAGCAGCTTGTCAGGGGGGGAAGCTTTCTTT

v_gene: TRBV18
abundance: -
d_gene: TRBD2
j_gene: TRBJ2-1
CDR3aa: CASSPQGTSFNEQFF
CDR3nt: TGTGCCAGCTCACCACAGGGGACTAGTTTCAATGAGCAGTTCTTC

v_gene: TRBV7-9
abundance: -
d_gene: -
j_gene: TRBJ1-3
CDR3aa: CASSSGSTSGNTIYF
CDR3nt: TGTGCCAGCAGCTCAGGGAGTACCTCTGGAAACACCATATATTTT

v_gene: TRBV5-6
abundance: -
d_gene: TRBD2
j_gene: TRBJ2-7
CDR3aa: CASSLGTTTYEQYF
CDR3nt: TGTGCCAGCAGCCTCGGGACTACAACCTACGAGCAGTACTTC

v_gene: TRBV5-1
abundance: -
d_gene: TRBD2
j_gene: TRBJ2-5
CDR3aa: CASSLAGTSGQETQYF
CDR3nt: TGCGCCAGCAGCTTGGCCGGGACTAGCGGCCAAGAGACCCAGTACTTC

v_gene: TRBV5-4
abundance: -
d_gene: -
j_gene: TRBJ1-2
CDR3aa: CASNRPGLDGYTF
CDR3nt: TGTGCCAGCAATCGTCCAGGGTTGGATGGCTACACCTTC

v_gene: TRBV6-1
abundance: -
d_gene: -
j_gene: TRBJ2-3
CDR3aa: CASSERSGADTQYF
CDR3nt: TGTGCCAGCAGTGAGCGAAGTGGCGCAGATACGCAGTATTTT

v_gene: TRBV6-1
abundance: -
d_gene: -
j_gene: TRBJ1-4
CDR3aa: CASSESRAPRSEKLFF
CDR3nt: TGTGCCAGCAGTGAATCCCGGGCTCCCCGCAGCGAAAAACTGTTTTTT

v_gene: TRBV27
abundance: few
d_gene: TRBD1
j_gene: TRBJ1-2
CDR3aa: CASSDRQGPNYGYTF
CDR3nt: TGTGCCAGCAGTGACCGACAGGGACCCAACTATGGCTACACCTTC

v_gene: TRBV10-3
abundance: -
d_gene: TRBD2
j_gene: TRBJ2-3
CDR3aa: CAISEAGGYTDTQYF
CDR3nt: TGTGCCATCAGTGAAGCGGGAGGCTACACAGATACGCAGTATTTT

v_gene: TRBV15
abundance: -
d_gene: TRBD1
j_gene: TRBJ1-1
CDR3aa: CATSRQGARNLRAFF
CDR3nt: TGTGCCACCAGCAGACAGGGGGCGAGGAACTTGAGGGCTTTCTTT

v_gene: TRBV2
abundance: -
d_gene: -
j_gene: TRBJ2-7
CDR3aa: CASEDSYTYEQYF
CDR3nt: TGTGCCAGCGAGGACAGTTATACCTACGAGCAGTACTTC

v_gene: TRBV7-9
abundance: -
d_gene: TRBD2
j_gene: TRBJ2-5
CDR3aa: CASSWTSQETQYF
CDR3nt: TGTGCCAGCAGCTGGACTAGCCAAGAGACCCAGTACTTC

v_gene: TRBV6-5
abundance: -
d_gene: -
j_gene: TRBJ1-1
CDR3aa: CASSYLGSRGTEAFF
CDR3nt: TGTGCCAGCAGTTACTTAGGGTCCCGAGGCACTGAAGCTTTCTTT

v_gene: TRBV30
abundance: -
d_gene: -
j_gene: TRBJ1-3
CDR3aa: CAWSGVVGNTIYF
CDR3nt: TGTGCCTGGAGTGGGGTGGTTGGAAACACCATATATTTT

v_gene: TRBV6-5
abundance: -
d_gene: -
j_gene: TRBJ2-7
CDR3aa: CASRRGTRYEQYF
CDR3nt: TGTGCCAGCAGGCGAGGGACGAGGTACGAGCAGTACTTC

v_gene: TRBV5-1
abundance: -
d_gene: -
j_gene: TRBJ2-2
CDR3aa: CASSFRAAASRTLFF
CDR3nt: TGCGCCAGCAGCTTCCGGGCCGCCGCAAGTCGGACGCTGTTTTTT

v_gene: TRBV30
abundance: -
d_gene: TRBD1
j_gene: TRBJ1-2
CDR3aa: CAWKTPGTGETGYTF
CDR3nt: TGTGCCTGGAAAACACCCGGGACAGGGGAAACTGGCTACACCTTC

v_gene: TRBV28
abundance: -
d_gene: -
j_gene: TRBJ2-1
CDR3aa: CASSWASRGEQFF
CDR3nt: TGTGCCAGCAGTTGGGCCTCGAGGGGTGAGCAGTTCTTC

v_gene: TRBV5-1
abundance: -
d_gene: -
j_gene: TRBJ2-7
CDR3aa: CASSLEGGDEQYF
CDR3nt: TGCGCCAGCAGCTTGGAAGGGGGGGACGAGCAGTACTTC

v_gene: TRBV5-4
abundance: -
d_gene: -
j_gene: TRBJ2-5
CDR3aa: CASSLVGNQETQYF
CDR3nt: TGTGCCAGCAGCTTGGTGGGCAACCAAGAGACCCAGTACTTC